These 29 T cell receptor beta chains were all obtained from the same sample, sequenced in a study of blood T cells in healthy people across ages. Through a sample-barcoded 5' primer and a J-beta primer mix, a second PCR was run for roughly 7 to 12 cycles. A single record per CDR3 protein comes from TCRdb applying MiXCR to the 5' RACE reads. The data hold hundreds of thousands of distinct CDR3 sequences, with roughly 50% observed a single time. Sequencing was done on a sample of blood. The receptors originated from a middle-aged man in good health.

The V and J genes are TRBV7-2 and TRBJ2-7; 9 bases line up with TRBD2. J gave up 3 bases and V 2 bases, and 5 bases lay outside the gene matches. The CDR3 runs 15 residues. Germline CDR1 SGHTA, CDR2 FQGNSA. The CDR3 protein is CASSLLSGGSYEQYF. CDR3 sequence (DNA): TGTGCCAGCAGCTTATTAAGCGGGGGGAGCTACGAGCAGTACTTC.

V gene TRBV7-2 combines with J gene TRBJ2-4; TRBD2 might be the D (6 bases). Looked up from germline, CDR1 is SGHTA and CDR2 is FQGNSA. The length of the CDR3 is 16 residues. V was cut by 0 bases and J by 13 bases, with 22 bases left in between. The CDR3 DNA sequence: TGTGCCAGCAGCTTAGCCTACCGGGGGATTTCTGATGAGCAGTACTTC. Translation: CASSLAYRGISDEQYF.

The V call is TRBV28, the J call TRBJ2-7; D gene uncertain. This CDR3 contains 11 residues. Germline lookup yields CDR1 MDHEN and CDR2 SYDVKM. The V and J ends lost 3 bases and 10 bases respectively, with 10 bases between them. In DNA form, the CDR3 reads TGTGCCAGCAGTTTCGGACCCCTACAGTACTTC. Translated, it gives CASSFGPLQYF.

This chain connects TRBV15 to TRBJ2-4; 9 bases are shared with TRBD1. This CDR3 spans 15 amino acids. V was clipped by 5 bases and J by 0 bases; unmatched bases: 2. The germline V gene encodes CDR1 LNHNV and CDR2 YYDKDF (reference sequence). The CDR3 spells CATSRTGAAKNIQYF. The CDR3 region has the DNA TGTGCCACCAGCCGGACAGGGGCAGCCAAAAACATTCAGTACTTC.

The V gene is TRBV27, the J gene TRBJ1-2, with D maybe TRBD1 (5 bases). CDR1 and CDR2 from the germline V gene are MNHEY and SMNVEV (reference sequence). Trimming stripped 3 bases from V and 6 bases from J, with 17 bases between. The CDR3 is 15 amino acids. Here the CDR3 DNA reads TGTGCCAGCAGTTTTCAGGCAGGGAATGGCAATGGCTACACCTTC. Residues: CASSFQAGNGNGYTF.

In its sample, this clonotype was seen a few times. The rearrangement joins TRBV12-3 or TRBV12-4 to TRBJ1-6; TRBD1 aligns across 9 bases. V was clipped by 6 bases and J by 12 bases; unmatched bases: 9. The CDR3 totals 14 residues. The DNA for the CDR3 is TGTGCCAGCAGCCTGGGACAGGGCGGGGAACCCCTCCACTTT. Amino acids: CASSLGQGGEPLHF.

The V and J genes are TRBV2 and TRBJ1-2; D is unclear. The ends were cut back, 6 bases at V and 10 bases at J, with 15 bases in the middle. This CDR3 has 12 residues. CDR1 is SNHLY, CDR2 FYNNEI, per germline. CDR3 in DNA: TGTGCCAGCAGCCTTGAAGGGCTAGACTACACCTTC. Its translation: CASSLEGLDYTF.

The chain employs TRBV28 and TRBJ2-5; perhaps TRBD2 as D (6 bases). TRBJ2-7 matches the DNA end more closely, so the J call is doubtful. The CDR3 runs 15 residues. The V gene's germline CDR1 is MDHEN and CDR2 SYDVKM. As DNA, the CDR3 is TGTGCCAGCAAACCGCTAGCGCCAAGTACCTACGAGCAGTACTTC. It specifies CASKPLAPSTYEQYF.

In its sample, this clonotype was seen once. The chain carries TRBV27 and TRBJ1-1, with D maybe TRBD1 (5 bases). V was cut by 4 bases and J by 8 bases, with 17 bases left in between. CDR1 is MNHEY and CDR2 is SMNVEV in the germline V gene (reference sequence). CDR3 length: 14 residues. Here the CDR3 DNA reads TGTGCCAGCAGTTCCTCGGGACCAACTATCGAAGCTTTCTTT. This translates into CASSSSGPTIEAFF.

This clonotype was recorded a few times. The chain couples TRBV28 to TRBJ1-1, with 9 positions matching TRBD1. Germline V gene lookup returns CDR1 MDHEN and CDR2 SYDVKM. V lost 3 bases to trimming and J lost 0 bases; unmatched junction nucleotides: 8. CDR3 size: 17 residues. The CDR3 sequence: CASSLAGQGFMNTEAFF. In DNA, the CDR3 is TGTGCCAGCAGTTTGGCGGGACAGGGCTTCATGAACACTGAAGCTTTCTTT.

V usage is TRBV14 and J usage is TRBJ1-1; D possibly corresponds to TRBD1 (5 bases). Looked up from germline, CDR1 is SGHDN and CDR2 is FVKESK. The CDR3 sequence is 14 residues long. V dropped 5 bases and J dropped 1 base, with 11 bases sitting between them. CDR3 sequence (DNA): TGTGCCAGCAGCTCACAGGCACAGAACACTGAAGCTTTCTTT. Encoded protein: CASSSQAQNTEAFF.

This clonotype was seen only a few times. The gene calls are TRBV29-1 and TRBJ2-1, with a tentative D call TRBD1 (6 bases). Germline V gives CDR1 SQVTM, CDR2 ANQGSEA. CDR3 length equals 12 residues. Trimming shortened V by 7 bases and J by 6 bases, and 13 bases separated the two germline ends. CDR3 nucleotide sequence: TGCAGCGGCAGGGGTTTCTCCAATGAGCAGTTCTTC. This codes for CSGRGFSNEQFF.

This clonotype was counted between two and nine times. V gene TRBV5-1 combines with J gene TRBJ2-5; 9 bases line up with TRBD2. This CDR3 contains 15 residues. With V trimmed by 3 bases and J by 5 bases, 8 bases remained unmatched. CDR1 SGHRS and CDR2 YFSETQ come from the germline V gene. CDR3 DNA sequence: TGCGCCAGCAGCTCCTTAGCGGGAGTGGAGGAGACCCAGTACTTC. Protein product: CASSSLAGVEETQYF.

The J gene is TRBJ1-1, the V gene TRBV9; D not certain. This CDR3 has 16 residues. The V gene lost 0 bases and the J gene lost 0 bases, with 12 bases spanning the gap. Germline assignment: CDR1 SGDLS and CDR2 YYNGEE. The CDR3 loop reads CASSVVAAPLNTEAFF. CDR3 sequence (DNA): TGTGCCAGCAGCGTAGTGGCAGCTCCGTTGAACACTGAAGCTTTCTTT.

This sequence joins TRBV7-2 and TRBJ2-3, with D unresolved. This CDR3 region has 12 residues. CDR1 is SGHTA and CDR2 is FQGNSA in the germline V gene. V gave up 4 bases and J gave up 4 bases, with 6 bases separating them. The CDR3 DNA reads TGTGCCAGCAGCTCTCTATCAGATACGCAGTATTTT. It codes for CASSSLSDTQYF.

This sequence joins TRBV28 and TRBJ1-1; the D is unclear. The CDR3 runs 11 residues. Trimming stripped 3 bases from V and 7 bases from J, with 6 bases between. Germline values: CDR1 MDHEN, CDR2 SYDVKM. The CDR3: CASSFQVEAFF. CDR3 DNA: TGTGCCAGCAGTTTTCAAGTTGAAGCTTTCTTT. The entire variable domain, with the rest obtained from reference TRBV28 and TRBJ1-1, is as follows: DVKVTQSSRYLVKRTGEKVFLECVQDMDHENMFWYRQDPGLGLRLIYFSYDVKMKEKGDIPEGYSVSREKKERFSLILESASTNQTSMYLCASSFQVEAFFGQGTRLTVV.

The V call is TRBV7-2, the J call TRBJ2-7; TRBD2 aligns across 7 bases. J was trimmed by 0 bases and V by 5 bases; bases with no gene match: 13. Germline CDR1 SGHTA, CDR2 FQGNSA. The CDR3 has 17 amino acids. CDR3 sequence: CASSPQWGGRSSYEQYF. The CDR3 DNA sequence: TGTGCCAGCAGCCCCCAGTGGGGGGGTCGGAGCTCCTACGAGCAGTACTTC.

The V call is TRBV3-1, the J call TRBJ2-5; 7 bases agree with TRBD2. Germline V lookup: CDR1 LGHDT, CDR2 YNNKEL (reference sequence). Trimming cost V 4 bases and J 5 bases; bases outside gene matches: 10. CDR3 length: 15 residues. CDR3 bases: TGTGCCAGCAGCCCAATACGGGGAGGGAGGGAGACCCAGTACTTC. Amino acids: CASSPIRGGRETQYF.

This clonotype has only a few counts. The gene calls are TRBV5-1 and TRBJ1-6; D remains unclear. CDR1 SGHRS and CDR2 YFSETQ come from the germline V gene. The CDR3 contains 16 residues. The V gene lost 2 bases and the J gene lost 7 bases, with 16 bases spanning the gap. CDR3 nucleotides: TGCGCCAGCAGCTTAAGGGTCCCAACGACCAATTCACCCCTCCACTTT. Its protein is CASSLRVPTTNSPLHF. Complete variable domain (other parts from reference TRBV5-1 and TRBJ1-6): KAGVTQTPRYLIKTRGQQVTLSCSPISGHRSVSWYQQTPGQGLQFLFEYFSETQRNKGNFPGRFSGRQFSNSRSEMNVSTLELGDSALYLCASSLRVPTTNSPLHFGNGTRLTVT.

This clonotype has just one count. The CDR3 DNA reads as TGCGCCAGCAGCCTCCGTAGCGGGAGTGCCTCCTACAATGAGCAGTTCTTC. It encodes CASSLRSGSASYNEQFF. The chain links TRBV5-1 to TRBJ2-1; 9 bases are shared with TRBD2. Germline CDR1 SGHRS, CDR2 YFSETQ. The CDR3 loop spans 17 amino acids. J lost 0 bases, V lost 4 bases, and 8 bases had no gene match.

The gene calls are TRBV7-8 and TRBJ1-2; 12 positions agree with TRBD1. CDR1 is SGHVS, CDR2 FQNEAQ, per germline. This CDR3 has 13 residues. J gave up 7 bases and V 6 bases, and 3 bases lay outside the gene matches. This CDR3 is CASRGQGASGYTF. The DNA of the CDR3 is TGTGCCAGCAGGGGACAGGGGGCGTCTGGCTACACCTTC. Full variable domain (rest looked up from reference TRBV7-8 and TRBJ1-2): GAGVSQSPRYKVAKRGQDVALRCDPISGHVSLFWYQQALGQGPEFLTYFQNEAQLDKSGLPSDRFFAERPEGSVSTLKIQRTQQEDSAVYLCASRGQGASGYTFGSGTRLTVV.

This clonotype was observed a single time. This chain joins TRBV4-3 and TRBJ1-2, with 8 bases identical to TRBD1. CDR1 is LGHNA and CDR2 is YSLEER in the germline V gene. The CDR3 extends over 15 amino acids. The V gene end was trimmed by 3 bases and the J gene end by 8 bases; junction bases not matched to a gene: 11. CDR3 nucleotides: TGCGCCAGCAGCCAGGATCGACAGGGGATTGGGGGCTACACCTTC. It specifies CASSQDRQGIGGYTF.

This clonotype was detected only a few times. The J gene is TRBJ2-3, the V gene TRBV12-3 or TRBV12-4; 7 positions match TRBD1. V was clipped by 5 bases and J by 3 bases; unmatched bases: 14. The CDR3 consists of 17 residues. DNA of the CDR3: TGTGCCAGCAGTCCAGATAGGGGGCGGTGGATTACAGATACGCAGTATTTT. Translating gives CASSPDRGRWITDTQYF.

This clonotype showed up just once. The rearrangement joins TRBV2 to TRBJ1-4; TRBD1 is a possible D gene (5 bases). The CDR3 totals 13 residues. Germline V gene data show CDR1 as SNHLY and CDR2 as FYNNEI. Deletions cut 3 bases from V and 8 bases from J, with 10 bases between. The CDR3 reads CASSENRREKLFF. CDR3 nucleotide sequence: TGTGCCAGCAGTGAGAACAGGCGGGAAAAACTGTTTTTT. Full variable domain (remainder filled in from reference TRBV2 and TRBJ1-4): EPEVTQTPSHQVTQMGQEVILRCVPISNHLYFYWYRQILGQKVEFLVSFYNNEISEKSEIFDDQFSVERPDGSNFTLKIRSTKLEDSAMYFCASSENRREKLFFGSGTQLSVL.

The chain uses TRBV7-9 and TRBJ1-2; tentative D call: TRBD1 (5 bases). There are 14 residues in the CDR3. Germline V gene lookup returns CDR1 SEHNR and CDR2 FQNEAQ (reference sequence). V was clipped by 2 bases and J by 8 bases, with 15 bases between them. In DNA, the CDR3 is TGTGCCAGCAGCTTACGGTTCCAGGGCAAGGGCTACACCTTC. As protein: CASSLRFQGKGYTF.

This chain connects TRBV4-1 to TRBJ1-2, with D unclear. Germline CDR1 reads MGHRA; CDR2 reads YSYEKL. The CDR3 is made up of 14 amino acids. V lost 0 bases and J 1 base, leaving 6 bases between the germline ends. CDR3 coding DNA: TGCGCCAGCAGCCAAGACCTCAGTAACTATGGCTACACCTTC. Protein: CASSQDLSNYGYTF.

The V and J genes are TRBV12-3 or TRBV12-4 and TRBJ2-7, with D tentatively TRBD1 (6 bases). Deletions cut 6 bases from V and 4 bases from J, with 19 bases between. This CDR3 is 15 amino acids long. The CDR3: CASSPRGHGYYEQYF. The DNA of the CDR3 is TGTGCCAGCAGCCCCAGGGGACACGGCTATTACGAGCAGTACTTC.

This sequence joins TRBV20-1 and TRBJ2-5, with 14 bases matching TRBD2. Germline V gives CDR1 DFQATT, CDR2 SNEGSKA (reference sequence). This CDR3 comprises 15 residues. Germline trimming cut 3 bases from V and 4 bases from J; bases unmatched to any gene: 4. CDR3 in DNA: TGCAGTGCTAGGGGAGGGACTAGCGGGGGAGAGACCCAGTACTTC. Translating it yields CSARGGTSGGETQYF.

The V call is TRBV7-2, the J call TRBJ2-7; TRBD2 matches at 7 bases. This CDR3 contains 15 residues. Per germline, CDR1 SGHTA and CDR2 FQGNSA. J lost 6 bases, V lost 2 bases, and 10 bases had no gene match. The CDR3 nucleotides read TGTGCCAGCAGCTTAATGGCCAGGGAGGGTTCCGAGCAGTACTTC. It encodes CASSLMAREGSEQYF.